This T cell receptor (beta chain) comes out of a study of response to subunit inactivated influenza vaccine. Germline assignment: CDR1 SGHVS and CDR2 FQNEAQ. V lost 6 bases, J lost 7 bases, and 8 bases stayed unmatched. CDR3 size: 13 residues. On this clonotype itself: The antigen is not known.

Study-wide results and limits: The study's authors posited that every seasonal influenza vaccination enlists few new T cells.

TCRdb ran MiXCR on the RT-PCR reads and lists one entry per CDR3 protein. The repertoire includes about 700,000 distinct CDR3 sequences, 14% of them detected once, and roughly 6.4% sits in the top ten. The sequences come from PBMCs from blood, collected roughly 15 days before vaccination. The V gene is TRBV7-8, the J gene TRBJ2-7; TRBD1 matches at 8 bases. The receptor comes from a man over 45 who received an inactivated influenza vaccine. CDR3 in amino acids: CASRPRGHREQYF. The CDR3 DNA reads as TGTGCCAGCAGACCCAGGGGGCATAGAGAGCAGTACTTC.